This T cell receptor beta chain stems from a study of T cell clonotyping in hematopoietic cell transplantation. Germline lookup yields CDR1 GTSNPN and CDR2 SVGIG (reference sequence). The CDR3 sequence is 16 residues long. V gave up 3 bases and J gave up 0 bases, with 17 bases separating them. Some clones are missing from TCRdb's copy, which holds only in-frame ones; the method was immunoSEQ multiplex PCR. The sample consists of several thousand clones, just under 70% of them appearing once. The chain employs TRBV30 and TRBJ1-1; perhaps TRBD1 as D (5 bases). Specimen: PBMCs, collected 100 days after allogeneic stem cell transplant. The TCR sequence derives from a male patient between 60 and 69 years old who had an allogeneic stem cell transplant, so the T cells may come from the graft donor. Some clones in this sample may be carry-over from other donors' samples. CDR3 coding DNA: TGTGCCTGGAGGGGGGGGGTTAGGAGAATGAACACTGAAGCTTTCTTT. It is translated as CAWRGGVRRMNTEAFF.